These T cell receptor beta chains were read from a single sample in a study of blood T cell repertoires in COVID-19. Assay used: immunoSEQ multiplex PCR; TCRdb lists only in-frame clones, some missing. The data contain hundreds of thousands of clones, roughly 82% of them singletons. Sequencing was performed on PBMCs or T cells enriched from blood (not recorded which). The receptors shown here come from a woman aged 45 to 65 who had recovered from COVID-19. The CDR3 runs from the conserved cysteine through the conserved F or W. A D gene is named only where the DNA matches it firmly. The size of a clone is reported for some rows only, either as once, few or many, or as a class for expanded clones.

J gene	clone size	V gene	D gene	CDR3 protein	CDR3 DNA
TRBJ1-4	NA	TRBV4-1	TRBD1	CASSLGQGDEKLFF	TGCGCCAGCAGCCTAGGACAGGGAGATGAAAAACTGTTTTTT
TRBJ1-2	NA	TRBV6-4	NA	CASSETPELQSGHGYTF	TGTGCCAGCAGTGAAACTCCTGAACTCCAAAGTGGTCATGGCTACACCTTC
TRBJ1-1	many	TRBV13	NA	CASLQDSNTEAFF	TGTGCCAGCCTACAGGATTCGAACACTGAAGCTTTCTTT
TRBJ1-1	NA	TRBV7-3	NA	CASSLTVNTEAFF	TGTGCCAGCAGCCTGACAGTGAACACTGAAGCTTTCTTT
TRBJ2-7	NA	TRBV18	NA	CASSPTGSYEQYF	TGTGCCAGCTCACCTACCGGGTCCTACGAGCAGTACTTC
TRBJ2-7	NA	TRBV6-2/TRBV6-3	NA	CASSYAGIGEQYF	TGTGCCAGCAGTTACGCCGGGATTGGCGAGCAGTACTTC
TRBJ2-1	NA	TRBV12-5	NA	CASGLDSGIALTDEQFF	TGTGCTAGTGGTTTGGACTCCGGGATAGCACTTACCGATGAGCAGTTCTTC
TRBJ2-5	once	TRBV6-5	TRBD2	CASRDRLADRETQYF	TGTGCCAGCAGGGATAGACTAGCGGATCGGGAGACCCAGTACTTC
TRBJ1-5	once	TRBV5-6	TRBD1	CASSSGTGYQPQHF	TGTGCCAGCAGCTCCGGGACAGGGTATCAGCCCCAGCATTTT
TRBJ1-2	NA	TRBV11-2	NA	CASSLGRGSSNYGYTF	TGTGCCAGCAGCCTAGGTCGAGGAAGCTCTAACTATGGCTACACCTTC
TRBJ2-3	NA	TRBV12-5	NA	CASGLTQGAQYF	TGTGCTAGTGGTCTGACTCAAGGGGCGCAGTATTTT
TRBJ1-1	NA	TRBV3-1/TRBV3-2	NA	CASSQEKTAAFF	TGTGCCAGCAGCCAAGAAAAAACTGCGGCTTTCTTT
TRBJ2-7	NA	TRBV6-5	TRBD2	CASSYLKHGTRYEQYF	TGTGCCAGCAGTTACCTGAAGCACGGGACTAGGTACGAGCAGTACTTC